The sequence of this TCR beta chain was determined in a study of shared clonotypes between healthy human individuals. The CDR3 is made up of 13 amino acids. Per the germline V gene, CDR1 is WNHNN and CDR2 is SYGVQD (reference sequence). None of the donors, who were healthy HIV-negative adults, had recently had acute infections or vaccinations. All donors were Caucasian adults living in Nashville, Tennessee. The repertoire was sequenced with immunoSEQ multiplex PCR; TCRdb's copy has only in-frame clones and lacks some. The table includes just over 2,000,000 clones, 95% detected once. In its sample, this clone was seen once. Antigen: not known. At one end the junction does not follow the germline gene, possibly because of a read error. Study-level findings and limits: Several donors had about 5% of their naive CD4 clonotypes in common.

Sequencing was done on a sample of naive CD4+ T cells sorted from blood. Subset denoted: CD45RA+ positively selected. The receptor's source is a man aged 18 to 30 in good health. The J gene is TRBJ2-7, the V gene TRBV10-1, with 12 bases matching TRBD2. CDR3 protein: CASSESTSGRKNF. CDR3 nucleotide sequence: TGCGCCAGCAGTGAGTCGACTAGCGGGAGAAAGAACTTC.